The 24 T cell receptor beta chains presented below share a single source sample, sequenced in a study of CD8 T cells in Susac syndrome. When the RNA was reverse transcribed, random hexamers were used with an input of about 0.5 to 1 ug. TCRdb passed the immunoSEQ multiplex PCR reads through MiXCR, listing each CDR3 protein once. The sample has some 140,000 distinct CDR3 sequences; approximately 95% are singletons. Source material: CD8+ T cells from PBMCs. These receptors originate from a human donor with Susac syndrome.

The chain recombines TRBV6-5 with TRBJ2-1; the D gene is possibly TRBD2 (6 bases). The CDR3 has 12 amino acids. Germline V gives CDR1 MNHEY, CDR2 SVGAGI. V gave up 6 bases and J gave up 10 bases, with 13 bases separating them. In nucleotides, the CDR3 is TGTGCCAGCAGCCCCGGGGGTTCGGAGCAGTTCTTC. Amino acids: CASSPGGSEQFF.

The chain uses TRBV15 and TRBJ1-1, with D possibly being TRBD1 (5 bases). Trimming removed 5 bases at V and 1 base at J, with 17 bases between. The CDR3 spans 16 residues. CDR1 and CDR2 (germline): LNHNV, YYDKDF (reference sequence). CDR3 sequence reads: CATSPNLDIQNTEAFF. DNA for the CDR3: TGTGCCACCAGCCCTAATTTGGACATACAGAACACTGAAGCTTTCTTT.

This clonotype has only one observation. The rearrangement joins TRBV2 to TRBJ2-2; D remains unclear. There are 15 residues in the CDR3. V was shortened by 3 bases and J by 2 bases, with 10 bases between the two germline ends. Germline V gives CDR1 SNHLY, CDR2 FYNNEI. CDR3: CASSDVDINTGELFF. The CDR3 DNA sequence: TGTGCCAGCAGTGATGTAGACATCAACACCGGGGAGCTGTTTTTT.

CDR3 bases: TGTGCCAGCAGCCGCGTGCAAAGCGAAATTCCTTTCTCGGCGGGGGAGCTGTTTTTT. Its translation: CASSRVQSEIPFSAGELFF. The chain couples TRBV14 to TRBJ2-2; D remains unclear. CDR3 length: 19 residues. CDR1 is SGHDN and CDR2 is FVKESK in the germline V gene. V lost 4 bases to trimming and J lost 8 bases, with 29 bases between them. The variable domain in full, completed from reference TRBV14 and TRBJ2-2, reads EAGVTQFPSHSVIEKGQTVTLRCDPISGHDNLYWYRRVMGKEIKFLLHFVKESKQDESGMPNNRFLAERTGGTYSTLKVQPAELEDSGVYFCASSRVQSEIPFSAGELFFGEGSRLTVL.

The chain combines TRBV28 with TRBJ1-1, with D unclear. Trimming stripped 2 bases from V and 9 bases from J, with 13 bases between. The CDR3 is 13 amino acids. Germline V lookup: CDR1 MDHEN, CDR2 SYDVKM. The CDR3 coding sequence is TGTGCCAGCAGTTTACGGTCGTATTACAAAGCTTTCTTT. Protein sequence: CASSLRSYYKAFF.

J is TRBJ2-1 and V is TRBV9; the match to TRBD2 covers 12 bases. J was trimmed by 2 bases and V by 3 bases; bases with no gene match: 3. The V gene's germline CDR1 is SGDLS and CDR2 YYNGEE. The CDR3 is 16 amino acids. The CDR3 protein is CASSGLAGETYNEQFF. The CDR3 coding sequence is TGTGCCAGCAGCGGACTAGCGGGAGAGACCTACAATGAGCAGTTCTTC.

For the CDR3, the DNA is TGTGCCAGCAGCCCATACCCGGGAGACACTGAAGCTTTCTTT. It yields the protein CASSPYPGDTEAFF. The chain recombines TRBV7-3 with TRBJ1-1; D is ambiguous. Between the trimmed V and J ends, which lost 5 bases and 3 bases, there was a span of 13 bases. CDR1 is SGHTA and CDR2 is FQGTGA in the germline V gene. The CDR3 has 14 amino acids.

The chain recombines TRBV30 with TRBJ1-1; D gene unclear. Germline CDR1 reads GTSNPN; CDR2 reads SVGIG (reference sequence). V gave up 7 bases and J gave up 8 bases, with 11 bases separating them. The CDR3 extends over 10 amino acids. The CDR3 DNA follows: TGTGCCTCGACCAGCGGAGAAGCTTTCTTT. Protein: CASTSGEAFF.

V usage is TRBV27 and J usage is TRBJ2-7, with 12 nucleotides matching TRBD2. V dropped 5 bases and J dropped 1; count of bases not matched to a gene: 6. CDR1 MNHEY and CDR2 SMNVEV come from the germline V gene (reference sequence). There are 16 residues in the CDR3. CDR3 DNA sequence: TGTGCCAGCAGTCCAGACGGACTAGCGGGATCCTACGAGCAGTACTTC. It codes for CASSPDGLAGSYEQYF.

CDR3 in amino acids: CASSQVLAGSTGELFF. CDR3 DNA sequence: TGCGCCAGCAGCCAAGTACTAGCGGGCAGCACCGGGGAGCTGTTTTTT. The V call is TRBV4-1, the J call TRBJ2-2; 9 nucleotides align to TRBD2. The length of the CDR3 is 16 residues. V was pared by 1 base and J by 4 bases, with 4 bases of the junction left unmatched. Germline V gene lookup returns CDR1 MGHRA and CDR2 YSYEKL.

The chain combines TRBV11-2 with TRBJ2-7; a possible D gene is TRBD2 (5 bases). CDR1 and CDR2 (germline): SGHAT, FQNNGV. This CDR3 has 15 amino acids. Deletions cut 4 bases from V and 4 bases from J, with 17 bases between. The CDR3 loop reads CASSSPPGTTYEQYF. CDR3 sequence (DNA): TGTGCCAGCAGCTCACCTCCGGGAACAACGTACGAGCAGTACTTC.

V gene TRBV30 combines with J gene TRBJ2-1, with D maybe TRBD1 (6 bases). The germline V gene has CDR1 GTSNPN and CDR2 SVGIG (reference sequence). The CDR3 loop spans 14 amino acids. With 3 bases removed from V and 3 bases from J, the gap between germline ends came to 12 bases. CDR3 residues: CAWRPRGGYNEQFF. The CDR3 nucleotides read TGTGCCTGGAGGCCCCGAGGGGGCTACAATGAGCAGTTCTTC.

The CDR3 DNA reads TGTGCCAGTAGCCCGGGACAGGGAGACTATGGCTACACCTTC. Amino acids: CASSPGQGDYGYTF. J is TRBJ1-2 and V is TRBV19; 9 bases map to TRBD1. Germline loops: CDR1 LNHDA, CDR2 SQIVND (reference sequence). The J segment lost 3 bases and the V segment lost 6 bases, leaving 5 bases of the junction unmatched. The CDR3 is made up of 14 amino acids.

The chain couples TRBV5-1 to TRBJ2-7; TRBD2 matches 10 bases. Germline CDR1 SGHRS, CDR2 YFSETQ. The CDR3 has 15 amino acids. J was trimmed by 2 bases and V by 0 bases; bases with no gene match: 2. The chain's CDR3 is CASSLELAGPYEQYF. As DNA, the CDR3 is TGCGCCAGCAGCTTGGAACTAGCGGGGCCCTACGAGCAGTACTTC.

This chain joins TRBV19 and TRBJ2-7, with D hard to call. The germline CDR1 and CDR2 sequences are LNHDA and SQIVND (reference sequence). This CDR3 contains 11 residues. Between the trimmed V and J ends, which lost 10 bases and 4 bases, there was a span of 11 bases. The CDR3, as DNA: TGTGCCACCAGCTATGGTTACGAGCAGTACTTC. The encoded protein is CATSYGYEQYF.

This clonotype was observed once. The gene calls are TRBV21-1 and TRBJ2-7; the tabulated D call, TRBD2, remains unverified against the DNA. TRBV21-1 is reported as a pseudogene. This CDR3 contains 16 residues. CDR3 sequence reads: CASSKRRVGSLYEQYF. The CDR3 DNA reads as TGTGCCAGCAGCAAAAGGAGGGTTGGGAGCCTCTACGAGCAGTACTTC.

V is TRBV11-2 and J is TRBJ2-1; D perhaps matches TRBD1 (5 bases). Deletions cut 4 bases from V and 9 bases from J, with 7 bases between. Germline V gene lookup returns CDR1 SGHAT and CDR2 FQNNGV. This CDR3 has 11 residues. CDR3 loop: CASSWGVEQFF. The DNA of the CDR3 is TGTGCCAGCAGCTGGGGCGTTGAGCAGTTCTTC. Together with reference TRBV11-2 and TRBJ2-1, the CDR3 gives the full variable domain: EAGVAQSPRYKIIEKRQSVAFWCNPISGHATLYWYQQILGQGPKLLIQFQNNGVVDDSQLPKDRFSAERLKGVDSTLKIQPAKLEDSAVYLCASSWGVEQFFGPGTRLTVL.

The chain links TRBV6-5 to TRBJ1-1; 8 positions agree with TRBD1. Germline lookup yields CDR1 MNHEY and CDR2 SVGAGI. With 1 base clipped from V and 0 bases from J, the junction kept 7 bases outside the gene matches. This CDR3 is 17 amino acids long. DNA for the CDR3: TGTGCCAGCAGTTACTTCCCCGAGGGACAGGTGAACACTGAAGCTTTCTTT. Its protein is CASSYFPEGQVNTEAFF.

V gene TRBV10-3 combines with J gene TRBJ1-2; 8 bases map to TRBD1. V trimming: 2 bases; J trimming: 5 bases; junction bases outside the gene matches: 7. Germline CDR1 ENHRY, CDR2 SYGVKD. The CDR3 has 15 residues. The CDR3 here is CAISEPWGQEYGYTF. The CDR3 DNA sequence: TGTGCCATCAGTGAGCCTTGGGGACAGGAGTATGGCTACACCTTC.

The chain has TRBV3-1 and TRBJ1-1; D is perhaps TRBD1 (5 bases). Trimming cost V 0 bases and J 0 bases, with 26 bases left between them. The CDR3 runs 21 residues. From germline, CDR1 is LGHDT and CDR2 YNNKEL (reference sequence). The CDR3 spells CASSQDGSVGDYLGMNTEAFF. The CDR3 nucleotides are TGTGCCAGCAGCCAAGATGGGTCGGTCGGGGACTATTTGGGCATGAACACTGAAGCTTTCTTT. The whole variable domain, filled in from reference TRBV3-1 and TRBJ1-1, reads DTAVSQTPKYLVTQMGNDKSIKCEQNLGHDTMYWYKQDSKKFLKIMFSYNNKELIINETVPNRFSPKSPDKAHLNLHINSLELGDSAVYFCASSQDGSVGDYLGMNTEAFFGQGTRLTVV.

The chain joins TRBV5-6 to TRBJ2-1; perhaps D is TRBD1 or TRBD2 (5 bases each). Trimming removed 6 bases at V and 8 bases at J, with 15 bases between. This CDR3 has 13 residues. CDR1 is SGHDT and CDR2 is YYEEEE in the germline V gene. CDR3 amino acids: CASTPGGNDEQFF. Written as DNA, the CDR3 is TGTGCCAGCACCCCTGGGGGTAACGATGAGCAGTTCTTC.

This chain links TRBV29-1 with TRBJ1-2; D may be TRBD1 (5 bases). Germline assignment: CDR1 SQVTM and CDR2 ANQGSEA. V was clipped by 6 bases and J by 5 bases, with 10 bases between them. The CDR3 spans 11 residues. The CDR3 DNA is TGCAGCGTGGATGACAGTTATGGCTACACCTTC. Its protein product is CSVDDSYGYTF.

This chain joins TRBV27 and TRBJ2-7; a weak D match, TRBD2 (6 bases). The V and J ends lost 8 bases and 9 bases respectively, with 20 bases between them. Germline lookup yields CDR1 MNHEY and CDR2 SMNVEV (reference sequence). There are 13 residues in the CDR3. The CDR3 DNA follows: TGTGCCAGCCGCGGGGACCTTGAAAGTGGGCAGTACTTC. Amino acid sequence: CASRGDLESGQYF.

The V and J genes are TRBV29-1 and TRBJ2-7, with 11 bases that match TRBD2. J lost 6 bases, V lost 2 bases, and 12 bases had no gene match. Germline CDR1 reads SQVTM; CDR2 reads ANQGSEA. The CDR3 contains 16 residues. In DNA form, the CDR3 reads TGCAGCGTTGAAAGTCAGGGAGGTCTAGCGGGAGGCGAGCAGTACTTC. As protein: CSVESQGGLAGGEQYF.